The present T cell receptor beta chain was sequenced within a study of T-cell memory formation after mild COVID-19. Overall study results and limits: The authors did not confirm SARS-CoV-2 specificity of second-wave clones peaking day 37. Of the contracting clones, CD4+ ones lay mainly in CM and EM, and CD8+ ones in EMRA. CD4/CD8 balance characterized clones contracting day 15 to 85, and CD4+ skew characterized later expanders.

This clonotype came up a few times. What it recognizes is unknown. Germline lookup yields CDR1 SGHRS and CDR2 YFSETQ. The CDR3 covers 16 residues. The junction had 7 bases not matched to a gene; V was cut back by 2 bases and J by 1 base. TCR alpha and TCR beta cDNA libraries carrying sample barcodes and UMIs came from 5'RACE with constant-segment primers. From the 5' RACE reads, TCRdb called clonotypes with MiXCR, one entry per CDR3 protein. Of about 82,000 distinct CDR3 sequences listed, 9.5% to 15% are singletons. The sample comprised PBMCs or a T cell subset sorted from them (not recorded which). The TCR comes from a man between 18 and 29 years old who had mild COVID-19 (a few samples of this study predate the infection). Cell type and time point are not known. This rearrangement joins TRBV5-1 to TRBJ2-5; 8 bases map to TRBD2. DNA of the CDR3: TGCGCCAGCAGCTTTGACCAGCGGGGGACCCAAGAGACCCAGTACTTC. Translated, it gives CASSFDQRGTQETQYF.